The 32 T cell receptor beta chains below were found in one sample sequenced in a study of cytomegalovirus exposure and HLA in healthy donors. In the PCR, 60 Vbeta and 13 Jbeta primers were used. Clones were read by immunoSEQ multiplex PCR, and TCRdb kept only the in-frame ones, dropping some. The listing contains 150,000 or so clones. The specimen was PBMCs. These receptors were collected from a woman aged 45-60 years in good health and CMV-seronegative.

The rearrangement uses TRBV7-2 and TRBJ2-3, with 10 bases that match TRBD2. The CDR3 runs 16 residues. The ends lost 5 bases at V and 0 bases at J; junction bases unmatched: 5. From germline, CDR1 is SGHTA and CDR2 FQGNSA. Written as DNA, the CDR3 is TGTGCCAGCAGCCCAACTAGCGGGGTGAGCACAGATACGCAGTATTTT. It specifies CASSPTSGVSTDTQYF.

The CDR3 DNA reads TGCGCCAGCAGCCAGCAGGACAGGGGGGCCTACGAGCAGTACTTC. Translated, it gives CASSQQDRGAYEQYF. The gene calls are TRBV4-1 and TRBJ2-7, with TRBD1 matching over 10 bases. This CDR3 is 15 amino acids long. The germline CDR1 and CDR2 sequences are MGHRA and YSYEKL. With 3 bases clipped from V and 2 bases from J, the junction kept 4 bases outside the gene matches.

The V call is TRBV6-1, the J call TRBJ2-3, with a weak D call TRBD1 (5 bases). CDR1 MNHNS and CDR2 SASEGT come from the germline V gene. Deletions cut 0 bases from V and 5 bases from J, with 9 bases between. The CDR3 is 14 amino acids. The CDR3: CASSEAGVGDTQYF. The CDR3 region has the DNA TGTGCCAGCAGTGAAGCAGGGGTGGGAGATACGCAGTATTTT.

The chain links TRBV7-2 to TRBJ1-3; 10 nucleotides align to TRBD1. Trimming took 5 bases from V and 4 from J; bases not matched to a gene: 8. The CDR3 spans 16 residues. Germline V gives CDR1 SGHTA, CDR2 FQGNSA. CDR3 nucleotides: TGTGCCAGCAGCCCCGTCCCGACAGGGGGCGGAAACACCATATATTTT. It codes for CASSPVPTGGGNTIYF.

The CDR3: CASSPGGRATNEKLFF. CDR3 nucleotides: TGCGCCAGCAGCCCAGGGGGGAGAGCAACTAATGAAAAACTGTTTTTT. The rearrangement joins TRBV5-1 to TRBJ1-4; 7 positions agree with TRBD1. The germline V gene encodes CDR1 SGHRS and CDR2 YFSETQ. The CDR3 length is 16 residues. Trimming cost V 4 bases and J 0 bases; bases outside gene matches: 6.

V is TRBV20-1 and J is TRBJ2-5, with D maybe TRBD2 (7 bases). The CDR3 runs 11 residues. In germline, CDR1 is DFQATT, CDR2 SNEGSKA (reference sequence). The CDR3 protein is CTGGLQETQYF. CDR3 bases: TGCACCGGGGGGCTACAAGAGACCCAGTACTTC.

The V gene is TRBV4-1, the J gene TRBJ1-4; weak D call: TRBD1 (5 bases). The germline V gene encodes CDR1 MGHRA and CDR2 YSYEKL. Deletions cut 0 bases from V and 6 bases from J, with 17 bases between. The CDR3 length is 17 residues. CDR3 coding DNA: TGCGCCAGCAGCCAAGATCTTGTTGCGGGGGTTGATGAAAAACTGTTTTTT. Encoded protein: CASSQDLVAGVDEKLFF.

V is TRBV5-3 and J is TRBJ1-1, with D maybe TRBD1 (5 bases). TRBV5-3 is an ORF for which the function is uncertain. The CDR3 loop spans 15 amino acids. Trimming took 5 bases from V and 3 from J, leaving 17 bases between them. CDR3 sequence: CARSTSGGRDTEAFF. The CDR3 nucleotides read TGTGCCAGAAGTACGTCGGGGGGGAGGGACACTGAAGCTTTCTTT.

The chain has TRBV7-6 and TRBJ1-1, with 7 bases matching TRBD1. V shed 5 bases and J 0 bases; nucleotides not matched to a gene: 3. The length of the CDR3 is 14 residues. Germline V CDR1 and CDR2: SGHVS, FNYEAQ. The DNA for the CDR3 is TGTGCCAGCAGCGGGGGGACAGTGAACACTGAAGCTTTCTTT. This gives the protein CASSGGTVNTEAFF.

The genes are TRBV2 and TRBJ1-4; D gene unclear. Germline values: CDR1 SNHLY, CDR2 FYNNEI. CDR3 length: 13 amino acids. The germline V and J ends were trimmed by 3 bases and 4 bases, with 6 bases remaining between them. CDR3 sequence reads: CASSDGNNEKLFF. CDR3 coding DNA: TGTGCCAGCAGTGACGGGAATAATGAAAAACTGTTTTTT. The full variable domain, with the rest looked up from reference TRBV2 and TRBJ1-4, is EPEVTQTPSHQVTQMGQEVILRCVPISNHLYFYWYRQILGQKVEFLVSFYNNEISEKSEIFDDQFSVERPDGSNFTLKIRSTKLEDSAMYFCASSDGNNEKLFFGSGTQLSVL.

The chain combines TRBV7-3 with TRBJ2-3; the match to TRBD2 covers 10 bases. This CDR3 region has 15 residues. J gave up 3 bases and V 6 bases, and 6 bases lay outside the gene matches. Germline loops: CDR1 SGHTA, CDR2 FQGTGA. Written as DNA, the CDR3 is TGTGCCAGCAGTTCTGGAGCGGGGGGGACAGATACGCAGTATTTT. Protein sequence: CASSSGAGGTDTQYF.

V and J are TRBV7-2 and TRBJ1-2, with TRBD1 identical over 10 bases. CDR1 and CDR2 (germline): SGHTA, FQGNSA. Trimming cost V 3 bases and J 3 bases; bases outside gene matches: 4. The CDR3 runs to 15 residues. The CDR3 region has the DNA TGTGCCAGCAGCTTGGCGGGACAGGGGCACTATGGCTACACCTTC. It encodes CASSLAGQGHYGYTF.

The CDR3 region is CASSLQGNEKLFF. As DNA, the CDR3 is TGTGCCAGCAGCTTGCAGGGTAACGAAAAACTGTTTTTT. The chain is built from TRBV5-5 and TRBJ1-4, with a weak D call TRBD1 (5 bases). The CDR3 is 13 amino acids. V was cut by 1 base and J by 8 bases, with 9 bases left in between. Germline loops: CDR1 SGHKS, CDR2 YYEKEE (reference sequence).

This chain links TRBV4-1 with TRBJ2-7, with a weak D call TRBD2 (5 bases). Trimming stripped 4 bases from V and 2 bases from J, with 18 bases between. The CDR3 is 16 residues long. Germline assignment: CDR1 MGHRA and CDR2 YSYEKL. The chain's CDR3 is CASSRTGRASTYEQYF. The CDR3 region has the DNA TGCGCCAGCAGCCGCACGGGAAGGGCCAGCACCTACGAGCAGTACTTC.

The chain employs TRBV15 and TRBJ1-1; 7 bases match TRBD1. This CDR3 has 16 amino acids. Germline V gene data show CDR1 as LNHNV and CDR2 as YYDKDF (reference sequence). V shed 0 bases and J 3 bases; nucleotides not matched to a gene: 7. The CDR3 bases are TGTGCCACCAGCAGAGATGGGCCCAGGGGGGACACTGAAGCTTTCTTT. It yields the protein CATSRDGPRGDTEAFF. Full variable domain (remainder filled in from reference TRBV15 and TRBJ1-1): DAMVIQNPRYQVTQFGKPVTLSCSQTLNHNVMYWYQQKSSQAPKLLFHYYDKDFNNEADTPDNFQSRRPNTSFCFLDIRSPGLGDTAMYLCATSRDGPRGDTEAFFGQGTRLTVV.

CDR3 coding DNA: TGTGCCAGTAGTACATACAGGGACCATAGCAATCAGCCCCAGCATTTT. Its translation is CASSTYRDHSNQPQHF. The chain carries TRBV19 and TRBJ1-5; possibly TRBD1 for D (6 bases). Deletions cut 4 bases from V and 0 bases from J, with 13 bases between. This CDR3 has 16 amino acids. Germline CDR1 reads LNHDA; CDR2 reads SQIVND (reference sequence).

The J gene is TRBJ2-7, the V gene TRBV2; 8 nucleotides agree with TRBD1. CDR1 SNHLY and CDR2 FYNNEI come from the germline V gene. The CDR3 totals 12 residues. J gave up 6 bases and V 7 bases, and 5 bases lay outside the gene matches. The CDR3: CASTPTGVEQYF. CDR3 sequence (DNA): TGTGCCAGCACCCCGACAGGGGTCGAGCAGTACTTC.

V and J are TRBV6-5 and TRBJ1-1, with D perhaps matching TRBD1 (5 bases). The germline gives CDR1 MNHEY, CDR2 SVGAGI. The CDR3 is 15 residues long. V lost 2 bases and J lost 2, with 12 bases in between. The CDR3 sequence: CASSYRTDSNTEAFF. CDR3 nucleotide sequence: TGTGCCAGCAGTTACCGAACCGACAGTAACACTGAAGCTTTCTTT.

This sequence joins TRBV7-9 and TRBJ1-6; D unclear. The CDR3 consists of 15 residues. Germline values: CDR1 SEHNR, CDR2 FQNEAQ (reference sequence). With 1 base removed from V and 8 bases from J, the gap between germline ends came to 12 bases. The CDR3 loop reads CASSLVGRRDSPLHF. The DNA for the CDR3 is TGTGCCAGCAGCTTAGTTGGTCGACGGGATTCACCCCTCCACTTT. The variable domain in full, completed from reference TRBV7-9 and TRBJ1-6, reads DTGVSQNPRHKITKRGQNVTFRCDPISEHNRLYWYRQTLGQGPEFLTYFQNEAQLEKSRLLSDRFSAERPKGSFSTLEIQRTEQGDSAMYLCASSLVGRRDSPLHFGNGTRLTVT.

J is TRBJ2-2 and V is TRBV11-3, with D perhaps matching TRBD2 (6 bases). The CDR3 totals 14 residues. With 1 base removed from V and 6 bases from J, the gap between germline ends came to 9 bases. Germline V gene data show CDR1 as SGHNT and CDR2 as YENEEA. The chain's CDR3 is CASSLGGGPGELFF. The CDR3 bases are TGTGCCAGCAGCTTAGGTGGAGGGCCCGGGGAGCTGTTTTTT.

The gene calls are TRBV5-6 and TRBJ2-7, with D maybe TRBD2 (6 bases). Trimming stripped 2 bases from V and 3 bases from J, with 12 bases between. The CDR3 loop spans 14 amino acids. The germline CDR1 and CDR2 sequences are SGHDT and YYEEEE. DNA of the CDR3: TGTGCCAGCAGCTTCGCCTCGGGACTCTACGAGCAGTACTTC. It encodes CASSFASGLYEQYF. The full variable domain, its missing parts supplied by reference TRBV5-6 and TRBJ2-7, is DAGVTQSPTHLIKTRGQQVTLRCSPKSGHDTVSWYQQALGQGPQFIFQYYEEEERQRGNFPDRFSGHQFPNYSSELNVNALLLGDSALYLCASSFASGLYEQYFGPGTRLTVT.

The chain has TRBV30 and TRBJ1-2; 9 bases fit TRBD1. The junction had 7 bases not matched to a gene; V was cut back by 2 bases and J by 6 bases. CDR1 and CDR2 from the germline V gene are GTSNPN and SVGIG (reference sequence). This CDR3 has 14 amino acids. CDR3 DNA: TGTGCCTGGAGTACCGGGACAGGGAAGAATGGCTACACCTTC. This encodes CAWSTGTGKNGYTF. The entire variable domain, with the rest obtained from reference TRBV30 and TRBJ1-2, is as follows: SQTIHQWPATLVQPVGSPLSLECTVEGTSNPNLYWYRQAAGRGLQLLFYSVGIGQISSEVPQNLSASRPQDRQFILSSKKLLLSDSGFYLCAWSTGTGKNGYTFGSGTRLTVV.

The rearrangement uses TRBV13 and TRBJ1-2; 12 nucleotides agree with TRBD1. V shed 5 bases, J shed 4 bases, and the junction held 8 bases outside the gene matches. From germline, CDR1 is PRHDT and CDR2 FYEKMQ (reference sequence). This CDR3 comprises 16 residues. The CDR3 here is CASSPGTGGRAYGYTF. The CDR3 DNA reads TGTGCCAGCAGCCCCGGGACAGGGGGCCGGGCCTATGGCTACACCTTC.

The CDR3 DNA sequence: TGTGCCAGCAGCTTCGACGGACAGACAAATGAAAAACTGTTTTTT. Translated, it gives CASSFDGQTNEKLFF. The rearrangement joins TRBV5-4 to TRBJ1-4; the D gene is possibly TRBD1 (6 bases). CDR3 length: 15 amino acids. CDR1 and CDR2 (germline): SGHNT, YYREEE (reference sequence). V lost 2 bases and J 5 bases, leaving 13 bases between the germline ends.

The gene calls are TRBV28 and TRBJ2-1; D gene ambiguous. V was shortened by 1 base and J by 1 base, with 11 bases between the two germline ends. The CDR3 consists of 16 residues. CDR1 is MDHEN and CDR2 is SYDVKM in the germline V gene. DNA of the CDR3: TGTGCCAGCAGTTTATCTCCCAAACTATCCTACAATGAGCAGTTCTTC. Its translation is CASSLSPKLSYNEQFF.

The chain couples TRBV27 to TRBJ1-1; TRBD1 is a possible D gene (5 bases). Germline loops: CDR1 MNHEY, CDR2 SMNVEV (reference sequence). The CDR3 sequence is 13 residues long. The V gene lost 2 bases and the J gene lost 4 bases, with 8 bases spanning the gap. CDR3: CASSLRGVTEAFF. In DNA, the CDR3 is TGTGCCAGCAGTTTACGGGGGGTCACTGAAGCTTTCTTT.

The CDR3 protein is CAWSPSRGNTIYF. CDR3 coding DNA: TGTGCCTGGAGTCCTTCCCGTGGAAACACCATATATTTT. The V and J genes are TRBV30 and TRBJ1-3; D is unresolved. V lost 2 bases and J 3 bases, leaving 8 bases between the germline ends. CDR1 and CDR2 from the germline V gene are GTSNPN and SVGIG (reference sequence). The CDR3 sequence is 13 residues long.

V gene TRBV5-6 combines with J gene TRBJ1-5, with 9 bases matching TRBD1. Germline V gene lookup returns CDR1 SGHDT and CDR2 YYEEEE. There are 15 residues in the CDR3. With 2 bases clipped from V and 3 bases from J, the junction kept 3 bases outside the gene matches. The CDR3 DNA reads TGTGCCAGCAGCTTCGGGACAGGGTACAATCAGCCCCAGCATTTT. This translates into CASSFGTGYNQPQHF.

The chain links TRBV6-5 to TRBJ2-3, with 8 positions matching TRBD2. There are 15 residues in the CDR3. CDR1 is MNHEY, CDR2 SVGAGI, per germline. V was pared by 2 bases and J by 1 base, with 2 bases of the junction left unmatched. The CDR3 coding sequence is TGTGCCAGCAGTTACATGCGGGGGGGCACAGATACGCAGTATTTT. It translates to CASSYMRGGTDTQYF.

The chain's CDR3 is CSAFTGNTIYF. CDR3 in DNA: TGCAGTGCTTTTACTGGAAACACCATATATTTT. J is TRBJ1-3 and V is TRBV20-1; no firm D call. The CDR3 totals 11 residues. Germline values: CDR1 DFQATT, CDR2 SNEGSKA (reference sequence). V was cut by 5 bases and J by 2 bases, with 4 bases left in between.

V is TRBV27 and J is TRBJ2-7, with D tentatively TRBD2 (5 bases). This CDR3 comprises 14 residues. The germline V gene encodes CDR1 MNHEY and CDR2 SMNVEV (reference sequence). Deletions cut 2 bases from V and 6 bases from J, with 14 bases between. The CDR3 bases are TGTGCCAGCAGTTTAAGGTGGGAGAGGCCCGAGCAGTACTTC. Translation gives CASSLRWERPEQYF.

The chain recombines TRBV28 with TRBJ2-5; 11 nucleotides agree with TRBD2. This CDR3 has 20 amino acids. The V gene's germline CDR1 is MDHEN and CDR2 SYDVKM. Trimming cost V 2 bases and J 0 bases; bases outside gene matches: 14. The CDR3 DNA follows: TGTGCCAGCAGTTTAAACAGGGGGTCGCTAGCGGGAGGATACCAAGAGACCCAGTACTTC. It is translated as CASSLNRGSLAGGYQETQYF.